These 23 T cell receptor beta chains came from one sample sequenced in a study of blood T cell repertoires in COVID-19. Only in-frame clones appear in the TCRdb table, and some are missing; sequencing was by immunoSEQ multiplex PCR. The table has 200,000 to 250,000 clones, roughly 90% seen once. Sequenced: PBMCs or T cells enriched from blood (not recorded which). The receptors derive from a woman between 40 and 55 years old with acute COVID-19.

The V gene is TRBV5-6, the J gene TRBJ2-3; 8 nucleotides line up with TRBD2. This CDR3 has 15 residues. V trimming: 4 bases; J trimming: 4 bases; junction bases outside the gene matches: 8. Germline values: CDR1 SGHDT, CDR2 YYEEEE. CDR3 loop: CASSIPGGRADTQYF. The CDR3, as DNA: TGTGCCAGCAGCATCCCGGGGGGGCGTGCAGATACGCAGTATTTT.

The V gene is TRBV12-3 or TRBV12-4, the J gene TRBJ1-1; D is ambiguous. The CDR3 totals 13 residues. Trimming removed 6 bases at V and 2 bases at J, with 10 bases between. Here the CDR3 reads CASSPQVNTEAFF. The CDR3 DNA sequence: TGTGCCAGCAGCCCGCAGGTAAACACTGAAGCTTTCTTT.

CDR3 nucleotides: TGTGCCAGCTCACCCAGGCAGGGGGTCGCTGAAGCTTTCTTT. Its translation is CASSPRQGVAEAFF. This rearrangement joins TRBV18 to TRBJ1-1, with 7 positions matching TRBD1. The germline CDR1 and CDR2 sequences are KGHSH and LQKENI. The CDR3 has 14 residues. The ends lost 3 bases at V and 6 bases at J; junction bases unmatched: 7.

This clone was picked up one time. The V call is TRBV9, the J call TRBJ1-6; TRBD1 agrees at 7 bases. V was pared by 4 bases and J by 4 bases, with 5 bases of the junction left unmatched. This CDR3 contains 15 residues. Germline V lookup: CDR1 SGDLS, CDR2 YYNGEE. The CDR3 DNA is TGTGCCAGCAGCCCCCGGACAGGTTATAATTCACCCCTCCACTTT. Residues: CASSPRTGYNSPLHF.

The J gene is TRBJ2-2, the V gene TRBV5-1; 9 bases fit TRBD1. CDR1 SGHRS and CDR2 YFSETQ come from the germline V gene. The CDR3 runs to 15 residues. The V segment lost 5 bases and the J segment 6 bases; nucleotides outside the gene matches: 8. The CDR3 here is CASRTRTGDSGELFF. CDR3 nucleotides: TGCGCCAGCAGGACCCGGACAGGGGATTCCGGGGAGCTGTTTTTT.

The chain uses TRBV9 and TRBJ1-1; no firm D call. Trimming took 0 bases from V and 6 from J, leaving 12 bases between them. Per the germline V gene, CDR1 is SGDLS and CDR2 is YYNGEE. The CDR3 length is 14 residues. The CDR3 coding sequence is TGTGCCAGCAGCGTAGCGGCTGGGCCAGCTGAAGCTTTCTTT. Protein sequence: CASSVAAGPAEAFF.

V usage is TRBV13 and J usage is TRBJ2-3; 9 positions agree with TRBD1. CDR3 size: 16 residues. Germline lookup yields CDR1 PRHDT and CDR2 FYEKMQ (reference sequence). The junction had 7 bases not matched to a gene; V was cut back by 2 bases and J by 4 bases. CDR3 loop: CASSLRTGDRSDTQYF. The CDR3 DNA follows: TGTGCCAGCAGCTTAAGGACAGGGGATCGATCAGATACGCAGTATTTT.

The J gene is TRBJ1-6, the V gene TRBV19, with D maybe TRBD1 (5 bases). Germline values: CDR1 LNHDA, CDR2 SQIVND (reference sequence). The CDR3 is 18 amino acids. Deletions cut 9 bases from V and 0 bases from J, with 21 bases between. The CDR3 DNA is TGTGCCAGCTACGCGACAGTCCACAGAAGCTCCTATAATTCACCCCTCCACTTT. This translates into CASYATVHRSSYNSPLHF.

This clone has only one observation. The J gene is TRBJ1-4, the V gene TRBV5-1; 8 bases match TRBD1. The CDR3 has 14 amino acids. Trimming cost V 4 bases and J 8 bases; bases outside gene matches: 7. Germline V gene lookup returns CDR1 SGHRS and CDR2 YFSETQ. The CDR3 loop is CASSHRDRREKLFF. CDR3 sequence (DNA): TGCGCCAGCAGCCACCGGGACAGGCGGGAAAAACTGTTTTTT.

The rearrangement joins TRBV5-5 to TRBJ1-2; 8 positions match TRBD1. This CDR3 has 14 residues. The J segment lost 3 bases and the V segment lost 3 bases, leaving 4 bases of the junction unmatched. Germline CDR1 reads SGHKS; CDR2 reads YYEKEE (reference sequence). Here the CDR3 reads CASSSQGADYGYTF. The CDR3, as DNA: TGTGCCAGCAGCTCCCAGGGGGCTGACTATGGCTACACCTTC.

The chain combines TRBV7-9 with TRBJ2-3; TRBD1 aligns across 7 bases. The V gene's germline CDR1 is SEHNR and CDR2 FQNEAQ (reference sequence). The ends lost 5 bases at V and 0 bases at J; junction bases unmatched: 5. The CDR3 is made up of 15 amino acids. The CDR3 loop reads CASSVEGASTDTQYF. The CDR3 DNA sequence: TGTGCCAGCAGCGTAGAGGGGGCTAGCACAGATACGCAGTATTTT.

The chain combines TRBV27 with TRBJ2-3, with 10 nucleotides matching TRBD1. The ends lost 2 bases at V and 6 bases at J; junction bases unmatched: 11. The germline V gene encodes CDR1 MNHEY and CDR2 SMNVEV (reference sequence). This CDR3 spans 17 amino acids. CDR3 in DNA: TGTGCCAGCAGTTTACTAGGCGACAGGGGGCAAGTCGATACGCAGTATTTT. Its translation: CASSLLGDRGQVDTQYF.

The rearrangement joins TRBV7-8 to TRBJ1-1; D perhaps matches TRBD1 (5 bases). Germline V gene lookup returns CDR1 SGHVS and CDR2 FQNEAQ. V lost 5 bases, J lost 1 base, and 11 bases lay in between. The CDR3 length is 14 residues. In DNA form, the CDR3 reads TGTGCCAGCAGCAAGACAGCTAGGAACACTGAAGCTTTCTTT. This sequence encodes CASSKTARNTEAFF. The complete variable domain, with remaining parts taken from reference TRBV7-8 and TRBJ1-1, reads GAGVSQSPRYKVAKRGQDVALRCDPISGHVSLFWYQQALGQGPEFLTYFQNEAQLDKSGLPSDRFFAERPEGSVSTLKIQRTQQEDSAVYLCASSKTARNTEAFFGQGTRLTVV.

For this clone: The same CDR3 can be traced to other DNA sequences in this sample. V and J are TRBV19 and TRBJ2-2; tentative D call: TRBD1 (6 bases). The germline V gene encodes CDR1 LNHDA and CDR2 SQIVND (reference sequence). The CDR3 totals 13 residues. The V and J ends lost 2 bases and 5 bases respectively, with 6 bases between them. The CDR3 here is CASSIRGTGELFF. CDR3 DNA sequence: TGTGCCAGTAGTATAAGGGGGACCGGGGAGCTGTTTTTT.

The chain recombines TRBV4-3 with TRBJ1-1; D uncertain. Germline V gene lookup returns CDR1 LGHNA and CDR2 YSLEER. This CDR3 is 17 amino acids long. V lost 4 bases and J lost 4, with 22 bases in between. The DNA of the CDR3 is TGCGCCAGCAGCCCGGCTGGAGGGTTATCCTTGAGCACTGAAGCTTTCTTT. This translates into CASSPAGGLSLSTEAFF.

The chain is built from TRBV7-2 and TRBJ2-7; 9 positions match TRBD1. The V and J ends lost 0 bases and 3 bases, in that order; junction bases with no gene match: 6. Germline CDR1 and CDR2: SGHTA and FQGNSA. CDR3 length: 16 residues. The DNA of the CDR3 is TGTGCCAGCAGCTTAGCCGGGACAGGGATCTACTACGAGCAGTACTTC. Translated: CASSLAGTGIYYEQYF. Full variable domain (outside the CDR3, taken from reference TRBV7-2 and TRBJ2-7): GAGVSQSPSNKVTEKGKDVELRCDPISGHTALYWYRQSLGQGLEFLIYFQGNSAPDKSGLPSDRFSAERTGGSVSTLTIQRTQQEDSAVYLCASSLAGTGIYYEQYFGPGTRLTVT.

The V gene is TRBV12-5, the J gene TRBJ2-1; 9 bases line up with TRBD1. Germline CDR1 is LGHNT and CDR2 is FRNRAP. The ends lost 4 bases at V and 5 bases at J; junction bases unmatched: 9. CDR3 length equals 16 residues. The CDR3 DNA is TGTGCTAGTGGTTACCTCGGGACAGGGAACAACAATGAGCAGTTCTTC. It specifies CASGYLGTGNNNEQFF. Using reference TRBV12-5 and TRBJ2-1 for the parts outside the CDR3, the full variable domain is DARVTQTPRHKVTEMGQEVTMRCQPILGHNTVFWYRQTMMQGLELLAYFRNRAPLDDSGMPKDRFSAEMPDATLATLKIQPSEPRDSAVYFCASGYLGTGNNNEQFFGPGTRLTVL.

The V and J genes are TRBV7-2 and TRBJ1-5; 8 nucleotides line up with TRBD1. V lost 1 base to trimming and J lost 7 bases; unmatched junction nucleotides: 6. Germline CDR1 SGHTA, CDR2 FQGNSA. The CDR3 consists of 15 residues. CDR3: CASSLDNRGGQPQHF. CDR3 in DNA: TGTGCCAGCAGCTTAGACAACAGGGGGGGACAGCCCCAGCATTTT. The full variable domain, its missing parts supplied by reference TRBV7-2 and TRBJ1-5, is GAGVSQSPSNKVTEKGKDVELRCDPISGHTALYWYRQSLGQGLEFLIYFQGNSAPDKSGLPSDRFSAERTGGSVSTLTIQRTQQEDSAVYLCASSLDNRGGQPQHFGDGTRLSIL.

CDR3 amino acids: CASSPLAGGATDTQYF. The CDR3 coding sequence is TGTGCCAGCTCACCACTAGCGGGGGGCGCCACAGATACGCAGTATTTT. The chain couples TRBV18 to TRBJ2-3; 10 positions match TRBD2. The V and J ends lost 1 base and 2 bases, in that order; junction bases with no gene match: 3. In germline, CDR1 is KGHSH, CDR2 LQKENI. The CDR3 spans 16 residues.

The chain has TRBV19 and TRBJ1-1; TRBD1 might be the D (5 bases). The CDR3 has 14 amino acids. The V end was cut by 4 bases, the J end by 1 base, with 10 bases between. Looked up from germline, CDR1 is LNHDA and CDR2 is SQIVND (reference sequence). Written as DNA, the CDR3 is TGTGCCAGTAGTACATCCGGGGGGAACACTGAAGCTTTCTTT. It translates to CASSTSGGNTEAFF.

The V call is TRBV19, the J call TRBJ1-1; a possible D gene is TRBD1 (6 bases). V dropped 1 base and J dropped 7 bases, with 16 bases sitting between them. Looked up from germline, CDR1 is LNHDA and CDR2 is SQIVND (reference sequence). This CDR3 has 15 amino acids. The CDR3 nucleotides are TGTGCCAGTAGTATAGGAGGGGGGGCGTTTTATGAAGCTTTCTTT. It yields the protein CASSIGGGAFYEAFF.

This clone was counted once. This chain links TRBV18 with TRBJ1-2; D is perhaps TRBD1 (5 bases). The germline V and J ends were trimmed by 3 bases and 0 bases, with 8 bases remaining between them. Per germline, CDR1 KGHSH and CDR2 LQKENI. The CDR3 loop spans 14 amino acids. In nucleotides, the CDR3 is TGTGCCAGCTCACCCTCGGACACTAACTATGGCTACACCTTC. Protein product: CASSPSDTNYGYTF.

This clone was detected once. The DNA of the CDR3 is TGTGCCAGCAGCCAAGGCCTAGCGGGGTTATACTACGAGCAGTACTTC. Its protein product is CASSQGLAGLYYEQYF. The chain couples TRBV3-1 (or the pseudogene TRBV3-2) to TRBJ2-7; 9 bases are shared with TRBD2. There are 16 residues in the CDR3. The J segment lost 3 bases and the V segment lost 1 base, leaving 7 bases of the junction unmatched. Germline values: CDR1 LGHDT, CDR2 YNNKEL (reference sequence).